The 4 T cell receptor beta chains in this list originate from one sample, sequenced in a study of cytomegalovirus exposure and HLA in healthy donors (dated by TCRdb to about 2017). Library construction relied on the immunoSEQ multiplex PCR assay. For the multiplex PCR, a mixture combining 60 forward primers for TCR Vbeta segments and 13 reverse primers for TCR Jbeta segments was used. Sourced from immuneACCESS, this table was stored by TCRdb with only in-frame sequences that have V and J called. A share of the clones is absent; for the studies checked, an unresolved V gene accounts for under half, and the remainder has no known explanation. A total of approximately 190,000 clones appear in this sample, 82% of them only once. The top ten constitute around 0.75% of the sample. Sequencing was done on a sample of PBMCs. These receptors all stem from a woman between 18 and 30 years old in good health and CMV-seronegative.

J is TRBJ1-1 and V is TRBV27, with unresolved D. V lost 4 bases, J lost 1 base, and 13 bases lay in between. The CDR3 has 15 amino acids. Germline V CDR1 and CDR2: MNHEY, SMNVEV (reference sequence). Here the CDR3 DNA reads TGTGCCAGCAGTTCACCTTGGGCCTCGAACACTGAAGCTTTCTTT. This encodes CASSSPWASNTEAFF.

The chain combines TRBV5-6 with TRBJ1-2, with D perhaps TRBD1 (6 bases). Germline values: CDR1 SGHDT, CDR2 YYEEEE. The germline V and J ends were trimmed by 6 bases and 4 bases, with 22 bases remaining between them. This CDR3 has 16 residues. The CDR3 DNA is TGTGCCAGCATACGGGACGGGACACCCAGCCCCTATGGCTACACCTTC. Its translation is CASIRDGTPSPYGYTF.

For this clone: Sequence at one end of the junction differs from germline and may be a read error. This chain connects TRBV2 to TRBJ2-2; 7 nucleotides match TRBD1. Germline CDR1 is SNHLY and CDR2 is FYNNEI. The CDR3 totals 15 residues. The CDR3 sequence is CASSEGQADTGELFF. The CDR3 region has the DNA TGTGCCAGCAGCGAAGGACAGGCGGACACCGGGGAGCTGTTTTTT.

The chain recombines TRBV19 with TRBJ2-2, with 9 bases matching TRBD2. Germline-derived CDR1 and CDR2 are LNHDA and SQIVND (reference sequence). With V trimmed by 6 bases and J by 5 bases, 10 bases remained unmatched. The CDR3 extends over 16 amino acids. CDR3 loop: CASRPPGTSFTGELFF. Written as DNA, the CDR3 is TGTGCCAGTAGACCCCCCGGGACTAGCTTTACCGGGGAGCTGTTTTTT.